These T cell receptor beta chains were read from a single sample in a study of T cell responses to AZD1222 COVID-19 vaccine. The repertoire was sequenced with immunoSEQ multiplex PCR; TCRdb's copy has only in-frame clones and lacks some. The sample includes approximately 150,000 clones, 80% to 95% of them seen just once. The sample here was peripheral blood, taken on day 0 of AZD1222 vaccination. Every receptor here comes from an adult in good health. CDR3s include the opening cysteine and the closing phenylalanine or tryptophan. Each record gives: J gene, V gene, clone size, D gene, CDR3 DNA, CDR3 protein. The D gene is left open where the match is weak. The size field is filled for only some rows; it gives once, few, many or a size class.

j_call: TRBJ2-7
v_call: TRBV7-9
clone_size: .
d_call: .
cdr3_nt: TGTGCCAGCAGTTTACATGGGGGCGAGCAGTACTTC
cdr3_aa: CASSLHGGEQYF

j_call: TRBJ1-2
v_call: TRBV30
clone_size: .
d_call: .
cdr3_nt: TGTGCCTGGAGTGCAACAGTTTCCTATGGCTACACCTTC
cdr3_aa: CAWSATVSYGYTF

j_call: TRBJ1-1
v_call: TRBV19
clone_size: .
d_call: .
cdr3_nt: TGTGCCAGTAGCCAGGGGCCGGAACTCACGGCTTTCTTT
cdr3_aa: CASSQGPELTAFF

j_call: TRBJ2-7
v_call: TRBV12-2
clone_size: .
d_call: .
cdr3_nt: TGTGCAAGTCGCTCGGCGACTAGCGCAAACTCCTACGAGCAGTACTTC
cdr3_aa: CASRSATSANSYEQYF

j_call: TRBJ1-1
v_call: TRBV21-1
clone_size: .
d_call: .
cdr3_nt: TGTGCCAGCAGCAAAGCCGGGGACAGGGGGTTTGAAGCTTTCTTT
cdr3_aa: CASSKAGDRGFEAFF

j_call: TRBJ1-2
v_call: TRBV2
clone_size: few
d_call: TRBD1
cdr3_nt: TGTGCCAGCAGTGACGACAGGGCTAGCGATGGCTACACCTTC
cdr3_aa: CASSDDRASDGYTF

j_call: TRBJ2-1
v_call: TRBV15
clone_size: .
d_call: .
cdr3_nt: TGTGCCACCAGCAGAGATTGGAGTACCTACAATGAGCAGTTCTTC
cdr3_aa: CATSRDWSTYNEQFF

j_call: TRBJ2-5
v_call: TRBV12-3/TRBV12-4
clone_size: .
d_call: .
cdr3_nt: TGTGCCAGCAGTTTCTTAGGAGAGACCCAGTACTTC
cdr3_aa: CASSFLGETQYF

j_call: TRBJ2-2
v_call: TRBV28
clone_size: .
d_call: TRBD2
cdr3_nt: TGTGCCAGCACGGGAGGGTATAACACCGGGGAGCTGTTTTTT
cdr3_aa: CASTGGYNTGELFF

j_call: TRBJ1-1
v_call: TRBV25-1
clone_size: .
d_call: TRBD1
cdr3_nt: TGTGCCAGCAGTGGGGGAGGGACAGGACCGGGCACTGAAGCTTTCTTT
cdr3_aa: CASSGGGTGPGTEAFF

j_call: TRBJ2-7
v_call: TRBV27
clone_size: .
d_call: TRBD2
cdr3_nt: TGTGCCAGCAGTTGGGGGACTAGCGGGAATTCGGAGCAGTACTTC
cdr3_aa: CASSWGTSGNSEQYF

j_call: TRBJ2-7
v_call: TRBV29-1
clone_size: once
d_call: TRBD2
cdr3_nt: TGCAGCGCTGCGACTAGCGGGAGTTACGAGCAGTACTTC
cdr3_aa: CSAATSGSYEQYF

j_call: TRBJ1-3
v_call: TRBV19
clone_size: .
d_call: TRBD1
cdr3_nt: TGTGCCAGTAGTATCCGGACAGGGGGTACCGGAAACACCATATATTTT
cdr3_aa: CASSIRTGGTGNTIYF

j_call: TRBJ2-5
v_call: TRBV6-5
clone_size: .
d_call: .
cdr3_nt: TGTGCCAGCAGGAGAAAAGAGACCCAGTACTTC
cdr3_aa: CASRRKETQYF

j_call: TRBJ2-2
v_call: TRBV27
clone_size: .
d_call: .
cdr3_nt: TGTGCCAGCACCCTACGAGGGGGGACTACCGGGGAGCTGTTTTTT
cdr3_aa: CASTLRGGTTGELFF

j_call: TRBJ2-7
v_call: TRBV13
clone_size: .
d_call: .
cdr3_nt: TGTGCCAGCAGCTCCCAGGGAGACGAGCAGTACTTC
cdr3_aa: CASSSQGDEQYF

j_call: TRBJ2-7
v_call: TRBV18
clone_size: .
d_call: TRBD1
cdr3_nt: TGTGCCAGCTCATCGGGGACAGGGGACTACGAGCAGTACTTC
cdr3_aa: CASSSGTGDYEQYF

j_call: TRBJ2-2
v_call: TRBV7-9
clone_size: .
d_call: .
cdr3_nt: TGTGCCAGCAGCTTAGACAGGGTCGCCGGGGAGCTGTTTTTT
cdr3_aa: CASSLDRVAGELFF

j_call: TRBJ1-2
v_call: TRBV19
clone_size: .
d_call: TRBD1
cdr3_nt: TGTGCCGGAAGACAGGGGATGGGCGGTGGCTACACCTTC
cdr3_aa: CAGRQGMGGGYTF